This record covers a single T cell receptor (beta chain). These data belong to a study of Ad26.COV2.S vaccination and SARS-CoV-2 variants. As to treatment: some 20 received Ad26.COV2.S at low or high dose, single or two shots; 5 received placebo; per-sample allocation not given. Sampling occurred on day 63 after the first vaccine or placebo injection. The study used a vaccine consisting of an Ad26 vector that expressed Wuhan-strain SARS-CoV-2 spike. Method: immunoSEQ multiplex PCR; TCRdb's copy keeps in-frame clones and lacks some. The sample records about 320,000 clones, around 85% being singletons. Germline V gene sequence: CDR1 SNHLY, CDR2 FYNNEI. The CDR3 covers 13 residues. Trimming took off 6 bases at V and 3 bases at J, with 9 bases between the two ends.

The chain carries TRBV2 and TRBJ1-5, with D tentatively TRBD1 (5 bases). This receptor was identified in a person aged 18 to 59 who received the Ad26.COV2.S COVID-19 vaccine or a placebo. Sequenced material: peripheral blood, taken in a trial of Ad26.COV2.S vaccine versus placebo. The CDR3 DNA sequence: TGTGCCAGCAGCGGACAAGTCAATCAGCCCCAGCATTTT. Translating gives CASSGQVNQPQHF.